Listed here are 26 T cell receptor beta chains from one sample, sequenced in a study of CD8 T cells in ankylosing spondylitis. Via MiXCR, TCRdb re-called the 5' RACE reads, giving one row per CDR3 protein. The data hold about 36,000 distinct CDR3 sequences, with about 6% observed a single time. The material sequenced was blood, either unsorted or a sorted T cell fraction (not recorded which). The source of these receptors is a male donor with ankylosing spondylitis or in good health (not recorded which).

This clonotype has a count of ten or more. The CDR3 DNA reads as TGTGCCAGCAAATATAAGGAGAACACCGGGGAGCTGTTTTTT. Encoded protein: CASKYKENTGELFF. J is TRBJ2-2 and V is TRBV9; no firm D call. V shed 6 bases and J shed 1 base, with 10 bases lying between them. Germline V gene data show CDR1 as SGDLS and CDR2 as YYNGEE. The CDR3 sequence is 14 residues long. The full variable domain, rest sourced from reference TRBV9 and TRBJ2-2, is DSGVTQTPKHLITATGQRVTLRCSPRSGDLSVYWYQQSLDQGLQFLIQYYNGEERAKGNILERFSAQQFPDLHSELNLSSLELGDSALYFCASKYKENTGELFFGEGSRLTVL.

In its sample, this clonotype was seen many times. This chain uses TRBV15 with TRBJ2-1; 10 bases are a match to TRBD2. CDR1 and CDR2 from the germline V gene are LNHNV and YYDKDF (reference sequence). Unmatched junction bases numbered 10, after V lost 3 bases and J lost 8 bases. The CDR3 is 16 amino acids. The CDR3 DNA sequence: TGTGCCACCAGCAGCCGGCGAGCGGGGGGGCGTGATGAGCAGTTCTTC. It translates to CATSSRRAGGRDEQFF. Full variable domain (outside the CDR3, taken from reference TRBV15 and TRBJ2-1): DAMVIQNPRYQVTQFGKPVTLSCSQTLNHNVMYWYQQKSSQAPKLLFHYYDKDFNNEADTPDNFQSRRPNTSFCFLDIRSPGLGDTAMYLCATSSRRAGGRDEQFFGPGTRLTVL.

In this sample, this clonotype turned up many times. The gene calls are TRBV20-1 and TRBJ1-1; 7 bases match TRBD1. The CDR3 covers 13 residues. In germline, CDR1 is DFQATT, CDR2 SNEGSKA (reference sequence). The V and J ends lost 6 bases and 1 base, in that order; junction bases with no gene match: 5. Here the CDR3 reads CSASGTANTEAFF. The CDR3 region has the DNA TGCAGTGCCTCGGGGACAGCGAACACTGAAGCTTTCTTT.

The sample holds many counts of this clonotype. This chain joins TRBV6-2 or TRBV6-3 and TRBJ1-1; TRBD1 is a possible D gene (5 bases). Trimming left V 7 bases short and J 5 bases short, with 8 bases between. The CDR3 covers 11 residues. Germline values: CDR1 MNHEY, CDR2 SVGEGT. In nucleotides, the CDR3 is TGTGCCAGCAACGGGGGAACTGAAGCTTTCTTT. Amino acids: CASNGGTEAFF.

There are many counts of this clonotype. The chain joins TRBV6-1 to TRBJ2-1; TRBD1 or TRBD2 may be the D gene (5 bases each). Trimming stripped 7 bases from V and 6 bases from J, with 19 bases between. The CDR3 is 15 amino acids. CDR1 and CDR2 (germline): MNHNS, SASEGT. The CDR3 loop reads CASMAQPDGGNEQFF. In DNA, the CDR3 is TGTGCCAGCATGGCCCAGCCCGATGGGGGCAATGAGCAGTTCTTC.

This clonotype appeared many times. This sequence joins TRBV20-1 and TRBJ1-2; no reliable D call. The germline V gene has CDR1 DFQATT and CDR2 SNEGSKA (reference sequence). The germline V and J ends were trimmed by 6 bases and 3 bases, with 8 bases remaining between them. CDR3 length equals 11 residues. CDR3 coding DNA: TGCAGTGCGCAGGTTGACTATGGCTACACCTTC. Translating it yields CSAQVDYGYTF.

The V gene is TRBV5-1, the J gene TRBJ2-7; weak D call: TRBD2 (5 bases). Germline V gene lookup returns CDR1 SGHRS and CDR2 YFSETQ. This CDR3 contains 12 residues. V lost 2 bases and J 6 bases, leaving 9 bases between the germline ends. CDR3 region: CASSFLEGEQYF. The CDR3 region has the DNA TGCGCCAGCAGCTTCCTAGAGGGCGAGCAGTACTTC.

The J gene is TRBJ2-2, the V gene TRBV7-2; D unresolved. CDR1 and CDR2 from the germline V gene are SGHTA and FQGNSA. V was cut by 6 bases and J by 5 bases, with 10 bases left in between. The CDR3 contains 13 residues. The CDR3 region is CASRHYGTGELFF. The CDR3 region has the DNA TGTGCCAGCAGACATTACGGGACCGGGGAGCTGTTTTTT.

This clonotype was recorded many times. The V call is TRBV24-1, the J call TRBJ2-5; weak D call: TRBD2 (7 bases). The V gene lost 0 bases and the J gene lost 3 bases, with 13 bases spanning the gap. Looked up from germline, CDR1 is KGHDR and CDR2 is SFDVKD. This CDR3 comprises 16 residues. Here the CDR3 reads CATSDLNWEGEETQYF. For the CDR3, the DNA is TGTGCCACCAGTGATTTGAATTGGGAGGGGGAAGAGACCCAGTACTTC.

This clonotype was seen many times. The V call is TRBV25-1, the J call TRBJ2-1; possible D gene TRBD2, 5 bases. The CDR3 totals 13 residues. CDR1 and CDR2 (germline): MGHDK, SYGVNS. Deletions cut 6 bases from V and 4 bases from J, with 10 bases between. Here the CDR3 DNA reads TGTGCCAGCAGCCAGCCGGGATACAATGAGCAGTTCTTC. Translated, it gives CASSQPGYNEQFF. Full variable domain (outside the CDR3, taken from reference TRBV25-1 and TRBJ2-1): EADIYQTPRYLVIGTGKKITLECSQTMGHDKMYWYQQDPGMELHLIHYSYGVNSTEKGDLSSESTVSRIRTEHFPLTLESARPSHTSQYLCASSQPGYNEQFFGPGTRLTVL.

This clonotype was observed many times. The chain couples TRBV15 to TRBJ2-3; possible D gene TRBD2, 6 bases. This CDR3 comprises 18 residues. Germline CDR1 and CDR2: LNHNV and YYDKDF (reference sequence). The V end was cut by 0 bases, the J end by 4 bases, with 20 bases between. The CDR3: CATSRDRPSRGSPDTQYF. The CDR3 DNA sequence: TGTGCCACCAGCAGAGATCGTCCGTCGCGGGGTTCACCAGATACGCAGTATTTT.

This clonotype came up many times. This rearrangement joins TRBV20-1 to TRBJ1-2; TRBD1 matches 10 bases. Germline V gives CDR1 DFQATT, CDR2 SNEGSKA (reference sequence). CDR3 length equals 14 residues. Unmatched junction bases numbered 9, after V lost 3 bases and J lost 8 bases. The CDR3 loop reads CSASPSGTGEGYTF. CDR3 sequence (DNA): TGCAGTGCTAGTCCCTCCGGGACAGGGGAAGGCTACACCTTC.

As regards this clonotype: At one end, the junction sequence differs from germline, possibly due to a read error. The V call is TRBV7-2, the J call TRBJ1-5; D is ambiguous. The germline V gene encodes CDR1 SGHTA and CDR2 FQGNSA. The CDR3 loop spans 15 amino acids. This CDR3 reads CASSLSGMGNRPQHF. The CDR3 coding sequence is TGTGCCAGCAGCTTATCGGGGATGGGCAATCGGCCCCAGCATTTT.

This clonotype was recorded at least ten times. The chain combines TRBV5-5 with TRBJ1-5, with a tentative D call TRBD1 (5 bases). The V end was cut by 5 bases, the J end by 2 bases, with 14 bases between. The germline CDR1 and CDR2 sequences are SGHKS and YYEKEE (reference sequence). This CDR3 is 15 amino acids long. The CDR3 DNA is TGTGCCAGCAGATCGGGGGGGTATGGCAATCAGCCCCAGCATTTT. As protein: CASRSGGYGNQPQHF.

This clonotype has ten or more counts. The V gene is TRBV5-1, the J gene TRBJ1-2; D gene unclear. The CDR3 has 12 amino acids. Germline V gene sequence: CDR1 SGHRS, CDR2 YFSETQ. The V and J ends lost 8 bases and 4 bases respectively, with 12 bases between them. CDR3 amino acids: CARDPVGYGYTF. CDR3 coding DNA: TGCGCCAGGGACCCTGTGGGCTATGGCTACACCTTC.

This clonotype was counted ten times or more. The CDR3 coding sequence is TGTGCCACCGATCGACCGGCTTATGGCTACACCTTC. Translated, it gives CATDRPAYGYTF. The J gene is TRBJ1-2, the V gene TRBV12-3 or TRBV12-4; D is undetermined. The CDR3 has 12 amino acids. Trimming cost V 10 bases and J 5 bases, with 14 bases left between them.

This clonotype came up many times. The chain has TRBV5-1 and TRBJ2-1; TRBD1 aligns across 7 bases. The CDR3 runs to 15 residues. Germline CDR1 reads SGHRS; CDR2 reads YFSETQ. Trimming at V came to 0 bases and at J to 6 bases, leaving 6 bases not matched to a gene. In DNA form, the CDR3 reads TGCGCCAGCAGCTTGGCGACAGGGACCCGCAATGAGCAGTTCTTC. This translates into CASSLATGTRNEQFF.

Ten or more counts support this clonotype. V and J are TRBV5-6 and TRBJ1-2; D remains ambiguous. The CDR3 runs 16 residues. Germline loops: CDR1 SGHDT, CDR2 YYEEEE. Trimming removed 1 base from V and 8 bases from J, with 21 bases in between. The CDR3, as DNA: TGTGCCAGCAGCTTGTTAAGTTCACTCTACGCGGGGGGCTACACCTTC. The encoded protein is CASSLLSSLYAGGYTF.

This clonotype came up many times. The V gene is TRBV6-5, the J gene TRBJ1-2; D is uncertain. The CDR3 extends over 13 amino acids. Germline V CDR1 and CDR2: MNHEY, SVGAGI. Trimming removed 0 bases from V and 7 bases from J, with 9 bases in between. The DNA of the CDR3 is TGTGCCAGCAGTTACTCGAGGGCGGTTGGCTACACCTTC. Translation gives CASSYSRAVGYTF.

This clonotype appeared many times. The genes are TRBV6-6 and TRBJ2-7, with 7 bases fitting TRBD1. The CDR3 extends over 15 amino acids. The V gene's germline CDR1 is MNHNY and CDR2 SVGAGI (reference sequence). J was trimmed by 2 bases and V by 3 bases; bases with no gene match: 7. CDR3 protein: CASSYGRGIAYEQYF. CDR3 coding DNA: TGTGCCAGCAGTTATGGCAGGGGGATTGCCTACGAGCAGTACTTC.

This clonotype has a count of ten or more. J is TRBJ2-5 and V is TRBV5-1, with D uncertain. Germline assignment: CDR1 SGHRS and CDR2 YFSETQ. V lost 0 bases, J lost 4 bases, and 4 bases lay in between. This CDR3 comprises 12 residues. The CDR3 sequence is CASSLAGETQYF. Here the CDR3 DNA reads TGCGCCAGCAGCTTGGCCGGAGAGACCCAGTACTTC. Filled out from reference TRBV5-1 and TRBJ2-5, the complete variable domain reads KAGVTQTPRYLIKTRGQQVTLSCSPISGHRSVSWYQQTPGQGLQFLFEYFSETQRNKGNFPGRFSGRQFSNSRSEMNVSTLELGDSALYLCASSLAGETQYFGPGTRLLVL.

This clonotype was picked up many times. A junction boundary mismatches the germline segment, possibly from a read error. The chain employs TRBV7-9 and TRBJ1-2; maybe TRBD1 (6 bases). The germline V gene has CDR1 SEHNR and CDR2 FQNEAQ (reference sequence). The CDR3 has 12 amino acids. CDR3 bases: TGTGCCAGCAGCCCCCCCCGTCGGGGGCTGCACTTC. Translated, it gives CASSPPRRGLHF.

This clonotype was counted many times. The chain carries TRBV20-1 and TRBJ1-1; 8 nucleotides agree with TRBD1. The CDR3 extends over 14 amino acids. The germline V gene encodes CDR1 DFQATT and CDR2 SNEGSKA (reference sequence). V was clipped by 1 base and J by 5 bases; unmatched bases: 6. CDR3 nucleotides: TGCAGTGCTAGAGGTGGACAGGGTTCTACTGAAGCTTTCTTT. This gives the protein CSARGGQGSTEAFF.

The chain uses TRBV12-1 and TRBJ2-2. TRBV12-1 has pseudogene status. The CDR3 consists of 14 residues. The DNA of the CDR3 is TGTGCCATCAGCTTTGGGCTGAACTCCGGGGAGCTGTTTTTT. This encodes CAISFGLNSGELFF.

Ten or more counts support this clonotype. The CDR3 DNA is TGCAGCGTTGAATTCGCAGCTAGCACAGATACGCAGTATTTT. It yields the protein CSVEFAASTDTQYF. The chain employs TRBV29-1 and TRBJ2-3; D remains unclear. The germline V gene has CDR1 SQVTM and CDR2 ANQGSEA. The CDR3 sequence is 14 residues long. With 2 bases removed from V and 0 bases from J, the gap between germline ends came to 9 bases.

This clonotype was observed at least ten times. This sequence joins TRBV5-1 and TRBJ1-2; D gene unclear. The V end was cut by 0 bases, the J end by 4 bases, with 10 bases between. Germline V gene sequence: CDR1 SGHRS, CDR2 YFSETQ. CDR3 length: 14 amino acids. Here the CDR3 reads CASSLDIRGYGYTF. As DNA, the CDR3 is TGCGCCAGCAGCTTGGATATTCGAGGCTATGGCTACACCTTC. The full variable domain, in which reference TRBV5-1 and TRBJ1-2 provide the parts outside the CDR3, is KAGVTQTPRYLIKTRGQQVTLSCSPISGHRSVSWYQQTPGQGLQFLFEYFSETQRNKGNFPGRFSGRQFSNSRSEMNVSTLELGDSALYLCASSLDIRGYGYTFGSGTRLTVV.